These T cell receptor beta chains were read from a single sample in a study of blood T cell repertoires in COVID-19. The repertoire was sequenced with immunoSEQ multiplex PCR; TCRdb's copy has only in-frame clones and lacks some. Of hundreds of thousands of clones in the sample, approximately 90% were seen once. Input material: peripheral blood. These receptors came from a young woman with COVID-19, enrolled during active disease. Each CDR3 is given with its conserved first and last residue. A D gene is named only where the DNA matches it firmly. Rows may omit the clone size; those that give it use once, few, many or a size class.

j_call v_call clone_size d_call cdr3_aa cdr3_nt
TRBJ1-2 TRBV18 - TRBD1 CASSPDITGGAGGYTF TGTGCCAGCTCACCAGACATCACAGGGGGCGCAGGTGGCTACACCTTC
TRBJ2-2 TRBV28 few - CASSPRGGKGQLNTGELFF TGTGCCAGCAGTCCACGGGGCGGGAAGGGACAGCTGAACACCGGGGAGCTGTTTTTT
TRBJ1-2 TRBV19 - - CASSISRGNYGYTF TGTGCCAGTAGTATAAGCAGGGGAAACTATGGCTACACCTTC
TRBJ2-3 TRBV5-5 - TRBD2 CASTSAVRTSGTDTQYF TGTGCCAGCACCAGTGCCGTCAGGACTAGCGGCACAGATACGCAGTATTTT
TRBJ2-3 TRBV4-3 - TRBD2 CASSQEVAGGPVF TGCGCCAGCAGCCAAGAGGTAGCGGGAGGGCCAGTTTTT
TRBJ1-3 TRBV4-1 - TRBD1 CASSQGATGGPGNTIYF TGCGCCAGCAGCCAGGGGGCTACAGGGGGCCCTGGAAACACCATATATTTT
TRBJ2-3 TRBV7-8 once - CASSLHGQARSTDTQYF TGTGCCAGCAGCTTACATGGCCAGGCCCGCTCCACAGATACGCAGTATTTT
TRBJ1-2 TRBV24-1 - - CATSDKQHSTNYGYTF TGTGCCACCAGTGACAAACAGCATAGTACTAACTATGGCTACACCTTC
TRBJ1-2 TRBV7-9 many - CASTPGIGAPNYGYTF TGTGCCAGCACCCCTGGGATAGGGGCCCCTAACTATGGCTACACCTTC
TRBJ1-3 TRBV11-2 - - CASSFGRGSGNTIYF TGTGCCAGCAGCTTCGGACGGGGCTCTGGAAACACCATATATTTT
TRBJ1-5 TRBV6-5 - - CASSRGRWQPQHF TGTGCCAGCTCGCGGGGGCGCTGGCAGCCCCAGCATTTT
TRBJ2-5 TRBV18 - - CASSPPSLGAETQYF TGTGCCAGCTCACCACCGTCCTTGGGGGCAGAGACCCAGTACTTC
TRBJ2-7 TRBV7-9 few TRBD1 CASSSQGYEQYF TGTGCCAGCAGCTCACAGGGGTACGAGCAGTACTTC
TRBJ2-4 TRBV11-3 - - CASSLEGQGGNIQYF TGTGCCAGCAGCTTAGAAGGGCAGGGCGGAAACATTCAGTACTTC
TRBJ2-7 TRBV7-2 once - CASSLTITGMNEQYF TGTGCCAGCAGCTTAACTATAACAGGGATGAACGAGCAGTACTTC
TRBJ2-2 TRBV28 - TRBD2 CASSPLGLAGKTGELFF TGTGCCAGCAGTCCTCTGGGACTAGCGGGGAAGACCGGGGAGCTGTTTTTT
TRBJ1-2 TRBV7-2 - TRBD1 CASSSKGAGQGFDYGYTF TGTGCCAGCAGCTCAAAGGGGGCGGGACAGGGTTTTGACTATGGCTACACCTTC
TRBJ1-1 TRBV11-2 once TRBD1 CASSPWTGRDEAFF TGTGCCAGCAGCCCGTGGACAGGAAGGGATGAAGCTTTCTTT
TRBJ1-4 TRBV2 - - CASSELSQNEKLFF TGTGCCAGCAGTGAATTATCACAAAATGAAAAACTGTTTTTT
TRBJ2-3 TRBV3-1/TRBV3-2 - - CASSQRFADTQYF TGTGCCAGCAGCCAACGGTTTGCCGATACGCAGTATTTT
TRBJ2-6 TRBV27 once - CASSLYRAGANVLTF TGTGCCAGCAGTTTGTACAGAGCTGGGGCCAACGTCCTGACTTTC
TRBJ1-2 TRBV7-2 - - CASSLGSHYGYTF TGTGCCAGCAGCTTAGGGAGTCACTATGGCTACACCTTC
TRBJ2-7 TRBV5-1 - TRBD1 CASSLPALRTGFLYEQYF TGCGCCAGCAGCTTGCCAGCCCTTCGGACAGGGTTTCTGTACGAGCAGTACTTC
TRBJ1-5 TRBV4-1 - - CASSQPGMDGEPQHF TGCGCCAGCAGCCAACCTGGAATGGACGGGGAGCCCCAGCATTTT
TRBJ2-2 TRBV5-6 - - CASSYPQGTHTGELFF TGTGCCAGCAGCTACCCCCAGGGGACGCACACCGGGGAGCTGTTTTTT
TRBJ2-3 TRBV2 - - CASSEGRGYTDTQYF TGTGCCAGCAGTGAAGGGCGGGGTTACACAGATACGCAGTATTTT
TRBJ2-7 TRBV6-5 few - CASSRHGGEYEQYF TGTGCCAGCAGTAGACATGGGGGCGAATACGAGCAGTACTTC
TRBJ2-4 TRBV10-3 - - CAISESGPGRNLAKNIQYF TGTGCCATCAGTGAGTCGGGGCCCGGACGGAACCTAGCCAAAAACATTCAGTACTTC
TRBJ1-2 TRBV28 - - CASRERLGYGYTF TGTGCCAGCAGGGAGCGGCTGGGCTATGGCTACACCTTC
TRBJ2-1 TRBV12-2 - - CASRLLSGSPYNEQFF TGTGCAAGTCGCTTATTATCCGGGTCACCCTACAATGAGCAGTTCTTC
TRBJ1-6 TRBV18 - TRBD1 CASSPDRAGTPLHF TGTGCCAGCTCACCAGACAGGGCGGGGACACCCCTCCACTTT
TRBJ1-2 TRBV5-1 - TRBD1 CASSLDAPGQKYGYTF TGCGCCAGCAGCTTGGATGCCCCGGGACAGAAATATGGCTACACCTTC
TRBJ2-1 TRBV4-3 - TRBD2 CASSLGTSGRARNEQFF TGCGCCAGCAGCCTCGGGACTAGCGGGAGGGCCCGAAATGAGCAGTTCTTC
TRBJ2-1 TRBV10-1 - TRBD2 CASSEGSGNDNEQFF TGCGCCAGCAGTGAGGGTAGCGGGAACGACAATGAGCAGTTCTTC
TRBJ1-2 TRBV28 - - CASSLGSRLGYTF TGTGCCAGCAGTTTGGGCAGCCGCCTGGGCTACACCTTC
TRBJ2-7 TRBV13 - TRBD2 CASSMGGGAGEQYF TGTGCCAGCAGTATGGGCGGGGGGGCCGGCGAGCAGTACTTC
TRBJ2-7 TRBV11-2 few TRBD2 CASSGSGSAYEQYF TGTGCCAGCAGCGGTAGCGGGTCAGCCTACGAGCAGTACTTC
TRBJ2-1 TRBV4-3 - - CASSQDGLPGYNEQFF TGCGCCAGCAGCCAAGATGGACTACCCGGGTACAATGAGCAGTTCTTC
TRBJ2-6 TRBV7-8 - - CASSLYSGANVLTF TGTGCCAGCAGCTTGTACTCTGGGGCCAACGTCCTGACTTTC
TRBJ2-5 TRBV21-1 - - CASTHRVEETQYF TGTGCCAGCACCCACAGGGTCGAAGAGACCCAGTACTTC
TRBJ2-4 TRBV5-6 - - CASSLRNGPPPIQYF TGTGCCAGCAGCTTGCGGAATGGGCCCCCTCCTATTCAGTACTTC
TRBJ2-1 TRBV6-5 once TRBD2 CASSYSFSGGNNEQFF TGTGCCAGCAGTTACTCTTTCTCGGGGGGGAACAATGAGCAGTTCTTC
TRBJ1-5 TRBV12-3/TRBV12-4 - - CASSLAVDMSQHF TGTGCCAGCAGTTTAGCGGTCGACATGTCCCAGCATTTT
TRBJ2-5 TRBV3-1/TRBV3-2 - - CASSQGLGVFQETQYF TGTGCCAGCAGCCAAGGCCTCGGTGTCTTCCAAGAGACCCAGTACTTC
TRBJ2-5 TRBV10-2 - TRBD2 CASSESGGKTQYF TGCGCCAGCAGTGAAAGCGGGGGGAAGACCCAGTACTTC
TRBJ1-2 TRBV10-3 - TRBD1 CAINPDRAGGYTF TGTGCCATCAACCCGGACAGGGCAGGTGGCTACACCTTC
TRBJ1-5 TRBV28 - TRBD1 CASSWTGGGNQPQHF TGTGCCAGCAGCTGGACAGGGGGAGGCAATCAGCCCCAGCATTTT
TRBJ2-1 TRBV27 - - CASGGLIGGEQFF TGTGCCAGCGGAGGCCTTATTGGAGGTGAGCAGTTCTTC
TRBJ2-3 TRBV28 - TRBD2 CASSQSGASTDTQYF TGTGCCAGCAGCCAGAGCGGGGCTAGCACAGATACGCAGTATTTT
TRBJ2-2 TRBV5-6 - - CASSPQVGLNTGELFF TGTGCCAGCAGCCCACAAGTAGGACTGAACACCGGGGAGCTGTTTTTT
TRBJ2-1 TRBV7-9 - TRBD1 CASSLDRGSYNEQFF TGTGCCAGCAGCCTCGACAGGGGTTCTTACAATGAGCAGTTCTTC